Below are 6 T cell receptor beta chains sequenced from a single sample in a study of Ad26.COV2.S vaccination and SARS-CoV-2 variants. Repertoires were generated with immunoSEQ multiplex PCR, while TCRdb's copy carries only in-frame clones and drops some. The data hold around 300,000 clones, with about 90% observed a single time. Treatment defined: around 19 received Ad26.COV2.S at low or high dose, single or two shots; about 5 received placebo; per-sample allocation not given. Repertoires come from day 63 after the first vaccine or placebo injection. Source: peripheral blood, taken in a trial of Ad26.COV2.S vaccine versus placebo. These receptors were obtained from a person aged 18-65 years who received the Ad26.COV2.S COVID-19 vaccine or a placebo.

The chain combines TRBV5-3 with TRBJ2-7; 12 bases are shared with TRBD2. TRBV5-3 is an ORF for which the function is uncertain. The junction had 12 bases not matched to a gene; V was cut back by 3 bases and J by 2 bases. The CDR3 sequence is 18 residues long. The CDR3 sequence: CARSSARTSGMIAYEQYV. CDR3 in DNA: TGTGCCAGAAGCTCCGCTCGGACTAGCGGGATGATAGCCTACGAGCAGTACGTC.

This sequence joins TRBV6-2 or TRBV6-3 and TRBJ1-5; 10 nucleotides match TRBD1. Germline loops: CDR1 MNHEY, CDR2 SVGEGT. This CDR3 has 17 amino acids. The V gene end was trimmed by 4 bases and the J gene end by 0 bases; junction bases not matched to a gene: 6. The DNA of the CDR3 is TGTGCCAGCAGTTTTCCCGACAGGGGGCATAGCAATCAGCCCCAGCATTTT. This gives the protein CASSFPDRGHSNQPQHF.

Here the CDR3 reads CASSYSGGQNQPQHF. CDR3 DNA: TGTGCCAGCAGTTACTCGGGGGGGCAGAATCAGCCCCAGCATTTT. This chain uses TRBV6-6 with TRBJ1-5; D is possibly TRBD1 (6 bases). Germline CDR1 and CDR2: MNHNY and SVGAGI (reference sequence). There are 15 residues in the CDR3. Trimming shortened V by 0 bases and J by 4 bases, and 10 bases separated the two germline ends.

The chain is built from TRBV6-5 and TRBJ1-1; D is undetermined. Deletions cut 8 bases from V and 4 bases from J, with 11 bases between. The CDR3 has 12 amino acids. Per germline, CDR1 MNHEY and CDR2 SVGAGI. CDR3 in DNA: TGTGCCAGCTTATCTTTTGGCACTGAAGCTTTCTTT. Its translation: CASLSFGTEAFF.

V gene TRBV15 combines with J gene TRBJ1-2, with D possibly being TRBD1 (5 bases). The germline V gene has CDR1 LNHNV and CDR2 YYDKDF (reference sequence). The CDR3 has 16 amino acids. Trimming stripped 1 base from V and 8 bases from J, with 20 bases between. CDR3 nucleotides: TGTGCCACCAGCAGAGCTTCCCTCCAAGGCGAGGGGGGCTACACCTTC. Its translation is CATSRASLQGEGGYTF.

This clone was observed a single time. The chain employs TRBV3-1 (or the pseudogene TRBV3-2) and TRBJ1-1; 7 nucleotides align to TRBD1. Germline trimming cut 4 bases from V and 1 base from J; bases unmatched to any gene: 12. Looked up from germline, CDR1 is LGHDT and CDR2 is YNNKEL (reference sequence). The CDR3 sequence is 17 residues long. The CDR3 loop is CASSLGQPIVKNTEAFF. For the CDR3, the DNA is TGTGCCAGCAGCCTGGGACAGCCGATTGTTAAGAACACTGAAGCTTTCTTT.